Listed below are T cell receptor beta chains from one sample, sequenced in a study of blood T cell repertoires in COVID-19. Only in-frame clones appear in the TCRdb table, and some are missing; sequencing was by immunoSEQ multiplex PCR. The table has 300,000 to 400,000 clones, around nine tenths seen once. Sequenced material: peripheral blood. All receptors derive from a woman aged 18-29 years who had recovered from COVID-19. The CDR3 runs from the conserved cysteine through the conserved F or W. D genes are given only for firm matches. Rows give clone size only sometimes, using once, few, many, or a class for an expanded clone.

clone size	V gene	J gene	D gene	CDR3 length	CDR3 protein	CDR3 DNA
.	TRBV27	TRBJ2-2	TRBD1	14	CASDQTGKSGELFF	TGTGCCAGCGACCAGACAGGGAAGAGCGGGGAGCTGTTTTTT
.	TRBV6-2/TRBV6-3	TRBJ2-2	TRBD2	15	CASSYASGIGGELFF	TGTGCCAGCAGTTACGCTAGCGGGATTGGCGGGGAGCTGTTTTTT
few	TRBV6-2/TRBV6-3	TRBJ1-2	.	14	CASSYLQGKNGYTF	TGTGCCAGCAGTTACTTACAGGGCAAGAATGGCTACACCTTC
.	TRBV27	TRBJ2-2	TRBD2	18	CASSLLPLAGGPAGELFF	TGTGCCAGCAGCCTACTCCCTCTAGCGGGAGGGCCCGCCGGGGAGCTGTTTTTT
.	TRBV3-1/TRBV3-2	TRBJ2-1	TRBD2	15	CASSLAGGKYNEQFF	TGTGCCAGCAGCCTAGCGGGAGGGAAATACAATGAGCAGTTCTTC
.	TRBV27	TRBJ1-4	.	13	CASSKRRPEKLFF	TGTGCCAGCTCGAAGCGACGACCCGAAAAACTGTTTTTT
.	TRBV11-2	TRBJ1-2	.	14	CASSLTQGSQGYTF	TGTGCCAGCAGCTTGACGCAGGGAAGTCAAGGCTACACCTTC
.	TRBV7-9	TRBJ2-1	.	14	CASSPLIYNDGQFF	TGTGCCAGCAGCCCATTAATATACAATGATGGGCAGTTCTTC
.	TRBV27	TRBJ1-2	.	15	CASSSNHRVHFGYTF	TGTGCCAGCAGCTCCAATCACAGGGTACATTTTGGCTACACCTTC
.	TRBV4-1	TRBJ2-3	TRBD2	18	CASSRRLAGESRADTQYF	TGCGCCAGCAGCCGTAGACTAGCGGGAGAGTCGAGGGCAGATACGCAGTATTTT
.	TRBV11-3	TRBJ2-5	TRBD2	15	CASSFTGRAGETQYF	TGTGCCAGCAGCTTTACCGGGAGGGCTGGGGAGACCCAGTACTTC
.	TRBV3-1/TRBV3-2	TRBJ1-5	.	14	CASSPTGGDQPQHF	TGTGCCAGCAGCCCCACGGGAGGGGATCAGCCCCAGCATTTT
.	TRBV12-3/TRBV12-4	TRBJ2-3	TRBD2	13	CASTSGHTDTQYF	TGTGCCAGCACTAGCGGACACACAGATACGCAGTATTTT
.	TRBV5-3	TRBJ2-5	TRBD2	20	CARSSGYGTSGRLVRETQYF	TGTGCCAGAAGCTCGGGTTACGGGACTAGCGGGAGACTAGTTCGAGAGACCCAGTACTTC
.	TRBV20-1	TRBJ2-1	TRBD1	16	CSASIADRRGSNEQFF	TGCAGTGCTAGTATCGCGGACAGGAGAGGTAGCAATGAGCAGTTCTTC
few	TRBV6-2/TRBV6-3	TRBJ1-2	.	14	CASSLRTLRDGYTF	TGTGCCAGCAGTTTACGGACACTTAGGGATGGCTACACCTTC
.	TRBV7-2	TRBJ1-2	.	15	CASSFSPQLAYGYTF	TGTGCCAGCAGCTTCTCCCCCCAACTAGCATATGGCTACACCTTC
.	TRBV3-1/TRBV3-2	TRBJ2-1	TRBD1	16	CASSIRTGVLSNEQFF	TGTGCCAGCAGCATTCGGACAGGGGTCTTGTCCAATGAGCAGTTCTTC
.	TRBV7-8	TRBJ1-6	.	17	CASSTNPRGLYNSPLHF	TGTGCCAGCAGCACCAACCCCAGGGGCTTATATAATTCACCCCTCCACTTT
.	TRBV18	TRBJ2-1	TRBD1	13	CATSRDRDNEQFF	TGTGCCACCTCCCGGGACAGGGACAATGAGCAGTTCTTC
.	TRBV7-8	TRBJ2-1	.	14	CASSADREYNEQFF	TGTGCCAGCAGCGCAGACCGGGAATACAATGAGCAGTTCTTC
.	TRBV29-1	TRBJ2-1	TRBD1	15	CSVERDRGPPNEQFF	TGCAGCGTTGAAAGGGACAGGGGGCCCCCGAATGAGCAGTTCTTC
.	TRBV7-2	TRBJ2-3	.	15	CASSAGIGQFLVPFF	TGTGCCAGCAGCGCCGGAATTGGACAGTTTTTGGTCCCCTTTTTT
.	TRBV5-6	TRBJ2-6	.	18	CASSPMGRPSSGANVLTF	TGTGCCAGCAGCCCGATGGGCAGACCCAGCTCTGGGGCCAACGTCCTGACTTTC
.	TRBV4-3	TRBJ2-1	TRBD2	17	CASSQVLAGETYNEQFF	TGCGCCAGCAGCCAAGTGCTAGCGGGAGAAACCTACAATGAGCAGTTCTTC
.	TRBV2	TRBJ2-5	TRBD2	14	CASITSGSQETQYF	TGTGCCAGCATAACTAGCGGGAGTCAAGAGACCCAGTACTTC
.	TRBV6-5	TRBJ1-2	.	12	CASSPRSDGYTF	TGTGCCAGCAGTCCAAGAAGCGATGGCTACACCTTC
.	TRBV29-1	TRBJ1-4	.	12	CSVGQFNEKLFF	TGCAGCGTTGGGCAATTTAATGAAAAACTGTTTTTT
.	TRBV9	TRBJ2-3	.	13	CASSFRQTDTQYF	TGTGCCAGCAGCTTCCGACAGACAGATACGCAGTATTTT
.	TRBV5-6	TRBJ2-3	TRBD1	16	CASSLGGGLAADTQYF	TGTGCCAGCAGCTTAGGGGGCGGATTAGCTGCAGATACGCAGTATTTT
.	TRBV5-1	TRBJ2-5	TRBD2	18	CASSLARAGGPGQETQYF	TGCGCCAGCAGCTTGGCGCGGGCGGGAGGGCCAGGACAAGAGACCCAGTACTTC
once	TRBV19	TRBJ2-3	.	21	CASSILRSGTREGLSTDTQYF	TGTGCCAGTAGTATACTCCGCTCCGGGACAAGGGAAGGACTTAGCACAGATACGCAGTATTTT
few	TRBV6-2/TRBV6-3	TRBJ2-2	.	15	CASSLRGVGTGELFF	TGTGCCAGCAGTTTAAGGGGTGTCGGCACCGGGGAGCTGTTTTTT
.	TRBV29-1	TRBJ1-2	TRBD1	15	CSVEGTGAIGYGYTF	TGCAGCGTTGAAGGGACAGGGGCAATTGGATATGGCTACACCTTC
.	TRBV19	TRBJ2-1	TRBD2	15	CASSPLAGGPNEQFF	TGTGCCAGTAGTCCTCTAGCGGGAGGGCCCAATGAGCAGTTCTTC
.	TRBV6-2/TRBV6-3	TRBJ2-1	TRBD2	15	CASSQRLAGGGEQFF	TGTGCCAGCAGTCAAAGGCTAGCGGGAGGTGGTGAGCAGTTCTTC
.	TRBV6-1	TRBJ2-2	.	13	CASSDRGTGELFF	TGTGCCAGCAGTGACAGGGGCACCGGGGAGCTGTTTTTT
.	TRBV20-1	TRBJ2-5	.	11	CSASGQETQYF	TGCAGTGCTAGCGGGCAAGAGACCCAGTACTTC
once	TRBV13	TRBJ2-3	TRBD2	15	CASSLSGGGTDTQYF	TGTGCCAGCAGCTTATCGGGAGGGGGCACAGATACGCAGTATTTT
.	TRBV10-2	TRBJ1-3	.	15	CASRDRPYSGNTIYF	TGCGCCAGCAGGGACAGACCCTACTCTGGAAACACCATATATTTT
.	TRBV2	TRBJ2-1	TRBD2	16	CASRWGGRDTYNEQFF	TGTGCCAGCAGATGGGGCGGGAGGGACACCTACAATGAGCAGTTCTTC
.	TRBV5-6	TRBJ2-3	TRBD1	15	CASSSDRGWENTQYF	TGTGCCAGCAGCTCGGACAGGGGGTGGGAAAATACGCAGTATTTT
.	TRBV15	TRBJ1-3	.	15	CATSRDTGRGNTIYF	TGTGCCACCAGCAGAGACACAGGAAGGGGAAACACCATATATTTT
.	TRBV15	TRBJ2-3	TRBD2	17	CATSRLRTSGNTDTQYF	TGTGCCACCAGCAGACTAAGGACTAGCGGGAACACAGATACGCAGTATTTT
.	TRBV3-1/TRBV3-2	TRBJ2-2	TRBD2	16	CASSPPGLALTGELFF	TGTGCCAGCAGCCCCCCGGGACTAGCGTTAACCGGGGAGCTGTTTTTT